The 20 T cell receptor beta chains given below trace back to one sample, sequenced in a study of T cell repertoires in cytomegalovirus infection. One entry per CDR3 protein, called by TCRdb with MiXCR from the reads. The sample carries about 260,000 distinct CDR3 sequences, roughly 13% recorded once. What was sequenced was PBMCs. The source of these receptors is a human donor in good health (CMV status not recorded). Some clones in this sample may be carry-over from other donors' samples.

This clonotype was picked up a small number of times. This sequence joins TRBV29-1 and TRBJ1-2, with TRBD1 matching over 8 bases. Germline lookup yields CDR1 SQVTM and CDR2 ANQGSEA. The CDR3 contains 14 residues. Trimming took 4 bases from V and 4 from J; bases not matched to a gene: 8. The CDR3 nucleotides read TGCAGCGTTGGACAGGGGAGGGATCTCTATGGCTACACCTTC. It translates to CSVGQGRDLYGYTF.

This clonotype was seen ten or more times. V is TRBV29-1 and J is TRBJ2-1; 13 nucleotides match TRBD2. The CDR3 length is 15 residues. CDR1 and CDR2 (germline): SQVTM, ANQGSEA. The J segment lost 5 bases and the V segment lost 1 base, leaving 2 bases of the junction unmatched. CDR3 in DNA: TGCAGCGTTGAAGGGACTAGCGGGAGACACAATGAGCAGTTCTTC. Protein sequence: CSVEGTSGRHNEQFF.

This clonotype came up a few times. V and J are TRBV20-1 and TRBJ2-1; D is possibly TRBD2 (5 bases). This CDR3 region has 11 residues. Germline V gene data show CDR1 as DFQATT and CDR2 as SNEGSKA (reference sequence). The CDR3 bases are TGCAGCCTTACCCCGGGGAATGAGCAGTTCTTC. This codes for CSLTPGNEQFF.

This clonotype was seen a handful of times. This chain joins TRBV7-9 and TRBJ1-2, with 7 bases matching TRBD1. The CDR3 is 16 residues long. Unmatched junction bases numbered 9, after V lost 5 bases and J lost 0 bases. In germline, CDR1 is SEHNR, CDR2 FQNEAQ (reference sequence). The CDR3 sequence: CASSLRLDRANYGYTF. CDR3 coding DNA: TGTGCCAGCAGCCTCAGATTAGACAGGGCTAACTATGGCTACACCTTC.

The genes are TRBV2 and TRBJ2-1; no firm D call. This CDR3 is built from 12 residues. V lost 7 bases, J lost 8 bases, and 12 bases lay in between. CDR1 is SNHLY, CDR2 FYNNEI, per germline. In DNA form, the CDR3 reads TGTGCCAGCAAACAAGACGGAGATGAGCAGTTCTTC. Encoded protein: CASKQDGDEQFF.

This clonotype was picked up many times. The gene calls are TRBV7-9 and TRBJ2-7, with 7 bases aligning to TRBD2. J gave up 0 bases and V 5 bases, and 7 bases lay outside the gene matches. The CDR3 is 15 residues long. Germline V gives CDR1 SEHNR, CDR2 FQNEAQ (reference sequence). The CDR3 DNA follows: TGTGCCAGCAGCCTCCTAGCGGTGAGCTCCTACGAGCAGTACTTC. Translating it yields CASSLLAVSSYEQYF.

In this sample, this clonotype turned up many times. The chain joins TRBV7-8 to TRBJ1-6; D might be TRBD1 (6 bases). Germline loops: CDR1 SGHVS, CDR2 FQNEAQ. With 1 base removed from V and 4 bases from J, the gap between germline ends came to 8 bases. The CDR3 extends over 15 amino acids. The CDR3 here is CASSLGTGYNSPLHF. DNA of the CDR3: TGTGCCAGCAGCTTAGGAACAGGGTATAATTCACCCCTCCACTTT.

The rearrangement joins TRBV2 to TRBJ1-1; D gene uncertain. The CDR3 is 12 amino acids. CDR1 and CDR2 from the germline V gene are SNHLY and FYNNEI. Trimming took off 1 base at V and 8 bases at J, with 8 bases between the two ends. The CDR3 sequence is CASSEEGSEAFF. Written as DNA, the CDR3 is TGTGCCAGCAGTGAAGAAGGGTCGGAAGCTTTCTTT.

The chain recombines TRBV7-6 with TRBJ2-7; 8 bases align to TRBD2. V shed 5 bases and J 6 bases; nucleotides not matched to a gene: 12. This CDR3 is built from 15 residues. The V gene's germline CDR1 is SGHVS and CDR2 FNYEAQ. The CDR3 is CASSSEAGVTREQYF. The CDR3 DNA is TGTGCCAGCAGCAGCGAAGCGGGAGTAACGCGCGAGCAGTACTTC.

This clonotype was seen only a few times. The V call is TRBV25-1, the J call TRBJ1-1; D might be TRBD1 (6 bases). Germline assignment: CDR1 MGHDK and CDR2 SYGVNS. V lost 6 bases and J 6 bases, leaving 14 bases between the germline ends. The CDR3 has 13 amino acids. CDR3: CASSYRDTSEAFF. The CDR3 DNA reads as TGTGCCAGCAGCTATCGGGACACTTCTGAAGCTTTCTTT.

The chain joins TRBV20-1 to TRBJ1-4; TRBD1 agrees at 8 bases. The CDR3 runs to 11 residues. Unmatched junction bases numbered 4, after V lost 5 bases and J lost 11 bases. Germline-derived CDR1 and CDR2 are DFQATT and SNEGSKA (reference sequence). DNA of the CDR3: TGCAGTGCTGGGTGGACAGGGAAACTGTTTTTT. Translation gives CSAGWTGKLFF.

This clonotype came up a few times. The chain employs TRBV18 and TRBJ2-3; TRBD2 is a possible D gene (6 bases). Germline V CDR1 and CDR2: KGHSH, LQKENI. CDR3 length: 16 amino acids. Trimming removed 2 bases at V and 7 bases at J, with 19 bases between. The CDR3 nucleotides are TGTGCCAGCTCACCAAGGGAGCGGGTCCCGCAAAATACGCAGTATTTT. Its protein is CASSPRERVPQNTQYF.

This clonotype has more than one count but fewer than ten. The chain joins TRBV5-1 to TRBJ2-7, with D possibly being TRBD1 or TRBD2 (5 bases each). This CDR3 is built from 15 residues. V was cut by 6 bases and J by 0 bases, with 16 bases left in between. Germline CDR1 reads SGHRS; CDR2 reads YFSETQ. The CDR3 region is CASTLGTLPSYEQYF. In DNA, the CDR3 is TGCGCCAGCACCCTAGGGACCCTTCCCTCCTACGAGCAGTACTTC.

This sequence joins TRBV20-1 and TRBJ2-2, with D perhaps matching TRBD1 or TRBD2 (5 bases each). Germline V gene data show CDR1 as DFQATT and CDR2 as SNEGSKA (reference sequence). The CDR3 spans 11 residues. V lost 3 bases and J 13 bases, leaving 12 bases between the germline ends. The CDR3 nucleotides read TGCAGTGCTAGTGGTGGGGGAGCGCTGTTTTTT. Its protein product is CSASGGGALFF.

This rearrangement joins TRBV12-3 or TRBV12-4 to TRBJ2-5; 7 nucleotides align to TRBD2. The CDR3 is 15 amino acids. Trimming took 3 bases from V and 7 from J; bases not matched to a gene: 11. CDR3 bases: TGTGCCAGCAGTTTTGGGGGGGGATCCCCCGGGACCCAGTACTTC. Translating gives CASSFGGGSPGTQYF.

This clonotype was observed at least ten times. V gene TRBV6-2 or TRBV6-3 combines with J gene TRBJ1-5; a possible D gene is TRBD1 (5 bases). The length of the CDR3 is 14 residues. V lost 5 bases and J lost 6, with 14 bases in between. Germline V gene sequence: CDR1 MNHEY, CDR2 SVGEGT. In DNA form, the CDR3 reads TGTGCCAGCAGTGACGGGACCGCAAGTCAGCCCCAGCATTTT. Encoded protein: CASSDGTASQPQHF.

This clonotype was seen a few times. The rearrangement links TRBV20-1 to TRBJ2-2; tentatively, D is TRBD2 (6 bases). The CDR3 is made up of 16 amino acids. V was shortened by 0 bases and J by 3 bases, with 14 bases between the two germline ends. Germline lookup yields CDR1 DFQATT and CDR2 SNEGSKA (reference sequence). The CDR3 reads CSAREFASVDTGELFF. The CDR3 DNA follows: TGCAGTGCTAGAGAGTTTGCTAGCGTCGACACCGGGGAGCTGTTTTTT.

In this sample, this clonotype turned up many times. The V gene is TRBV6-2 or TRBV6-3, the J gene TRBJ2-7, with D hard to call. The V end was cut by 7 bases, the J end by 5 bases, with 15 bases between. The germline gives CDR1 MNHEY, CDR2 SVGEGT. The CDR3 runs 13 residues. The CDR3 DNA reads TGTGCCAGCACCTTCGGAGATTCGAACGAGCAGTACTTC. Translation: CASTFGDSNEQYF.

This chain uses TRBV6-6 with TRBJ2-2; 7 nucleotides line up with TRBD1. V trimming: 2 bases; J trimming: 4 bases; junction bases outside the gene matches: 10. The CDR3 is made up of 17 amino acids. The germline CDR1 and CDR2 sequences are MNHNY and SVGAGI (reference sequence). The CDR3: CASSYGPGQPLTGELFF. In nucleotides, the CDR3 is TGTGCCAGCAGTTACGGACCGGGACAGCCCCTCACCGGGGAGCTGTTTTTT.

This clonotype was seen only a few times. The chain uses TRBV29-1 and TRBJ2-5, with 10 bases lining up with TRBD2. Germline lookup yields CDR1 SQVTM and CDR2 ANQGSEA. Trimming cost V 6 bases and J 2 bases; bases outside gene matches: 6. The CDR3 is 14 residues long. CDR3 sequence (DNA): TGCAGCGTCCAACTAGCGGGGAAACAAGAGACCCAGTACTTC. This gives the protein CSVQLAGKQETQYF.